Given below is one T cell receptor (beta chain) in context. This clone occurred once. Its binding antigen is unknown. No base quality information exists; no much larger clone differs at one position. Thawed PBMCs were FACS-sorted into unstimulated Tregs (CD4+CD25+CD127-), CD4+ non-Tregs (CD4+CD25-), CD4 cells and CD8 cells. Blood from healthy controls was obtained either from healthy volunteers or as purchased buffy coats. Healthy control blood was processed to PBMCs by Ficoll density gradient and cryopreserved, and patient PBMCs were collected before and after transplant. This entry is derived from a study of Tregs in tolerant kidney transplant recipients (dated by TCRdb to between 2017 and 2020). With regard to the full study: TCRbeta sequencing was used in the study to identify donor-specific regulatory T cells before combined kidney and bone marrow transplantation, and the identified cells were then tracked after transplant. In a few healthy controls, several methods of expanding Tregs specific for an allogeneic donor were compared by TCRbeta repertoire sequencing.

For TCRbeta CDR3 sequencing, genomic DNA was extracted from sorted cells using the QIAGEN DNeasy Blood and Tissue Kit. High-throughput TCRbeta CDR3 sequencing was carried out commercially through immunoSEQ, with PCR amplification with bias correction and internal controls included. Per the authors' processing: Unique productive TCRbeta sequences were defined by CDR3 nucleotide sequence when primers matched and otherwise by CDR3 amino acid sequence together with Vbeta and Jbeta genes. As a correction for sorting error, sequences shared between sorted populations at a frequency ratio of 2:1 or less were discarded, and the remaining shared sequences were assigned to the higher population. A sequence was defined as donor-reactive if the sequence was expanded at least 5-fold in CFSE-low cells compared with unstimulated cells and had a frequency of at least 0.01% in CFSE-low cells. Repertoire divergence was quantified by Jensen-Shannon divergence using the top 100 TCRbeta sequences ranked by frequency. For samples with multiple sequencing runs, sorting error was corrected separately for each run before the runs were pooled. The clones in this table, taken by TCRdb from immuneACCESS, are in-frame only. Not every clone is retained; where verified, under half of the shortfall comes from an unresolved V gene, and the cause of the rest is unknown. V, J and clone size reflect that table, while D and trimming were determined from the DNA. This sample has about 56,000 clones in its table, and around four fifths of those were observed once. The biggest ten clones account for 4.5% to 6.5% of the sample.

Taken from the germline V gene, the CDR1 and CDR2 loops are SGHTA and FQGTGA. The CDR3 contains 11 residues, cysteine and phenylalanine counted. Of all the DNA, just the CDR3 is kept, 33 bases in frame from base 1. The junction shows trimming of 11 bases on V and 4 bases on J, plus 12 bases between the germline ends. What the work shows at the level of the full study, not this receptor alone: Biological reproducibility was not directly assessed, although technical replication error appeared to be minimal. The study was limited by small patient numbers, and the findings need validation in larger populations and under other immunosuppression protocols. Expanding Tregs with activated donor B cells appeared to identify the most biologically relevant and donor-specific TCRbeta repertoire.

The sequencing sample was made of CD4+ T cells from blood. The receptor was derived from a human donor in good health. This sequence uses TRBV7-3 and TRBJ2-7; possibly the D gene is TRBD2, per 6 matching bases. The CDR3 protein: CAWRDPYEQYF. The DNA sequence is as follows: TGTGCCTGGAGGGATCCATACGAGCAGTACTTC.